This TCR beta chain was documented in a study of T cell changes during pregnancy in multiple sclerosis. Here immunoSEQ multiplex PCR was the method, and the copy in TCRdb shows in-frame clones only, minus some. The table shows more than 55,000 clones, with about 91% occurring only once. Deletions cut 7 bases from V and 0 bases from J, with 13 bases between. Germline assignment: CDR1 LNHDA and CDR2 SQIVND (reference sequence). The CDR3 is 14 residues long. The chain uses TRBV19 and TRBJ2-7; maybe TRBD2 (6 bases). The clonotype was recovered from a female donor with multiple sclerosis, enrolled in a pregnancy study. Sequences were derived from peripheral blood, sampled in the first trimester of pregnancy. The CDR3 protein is CASTVGGSSYEQYF. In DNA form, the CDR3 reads TGTGCCAGTACGGTCGGGGGTAGCTCCTACGAGCAGTACTTC.